The entry below describes one T cell receptor beta chain. The antigen is unknown. Trimming shortened V by 7 bases and J by 4 bases, and 16 bases separated the two germline ends. The germline gives CDR1 MRHNA, CDR2 SNTAGT. The CDR3 is made up of 14 amino acids. The data derive from a study of cytomegalovirus exposure and HLA in healthy donors. 60 Vbeta and 13 Jbeta primers were used in PCR. Sequencing used immunoSEQ multiplex PCR; TCRdb keeps in-frame clones, though not all of them. The sample lists around 130,000 clones, 70% to 80% seen once, with approximately 2.6% in the top ten. The study's findings and limits: By a later analysis, the bulk of CMV-associated TCR beta chains appeared HLA-restricted. An observed cluster of highly shared sequence variants was recorded as a likely sequencing artifact. A few chains tied to CMV proved CMV antigen-specific in vitro.

The chain has TRBV6-4 and TRBJ1-2; a weak D match, TRBD1 (5 bases). Sequencing was performed on PBMCs. The TCR was taken from a woman in her sixties or seventies in good health and CMV-seropositive. The CDR3 nucleotides read TGTGCCAGCAAGTCGTCCGGGGGGAGCTATGGCTACACCTTC. It translates to CASKSSGGSYGYTF.